This T cell receptor beta chain was captured by sequencing in a study of blood T cell repertoires in COVID-19. Participant ages covered about 18 to 95 years across around 22 US areas. The CDR3 spans 15 residues. V lost 4 bases to trimming and J lost 3 bases, with 15 bases between them. Germline values: CDR1 SGHDN, CDR2 FVKESK. The method was immunoSEQ multiplex PCR; TCRdb's version includes in-frame clones alone and lacks a portion of them. The table includes roughly 250,000 clones, approximately 83% detected once. The chain links TRBV14 to TRBJ1-2; D may be TRBD1 (5 bases). The receptor was isolated from a woman aged 40 to 50 with acute COVID-19. The sequenced material came from PBMCs or T cells enriched from blood (not recorded which). The CDR3 region has the DNA TGTGCCAGCAGCCCGCGGTCCAGGGCGGACTATGGCTACACCTTC. Encoded protein: CASSPRSRADYGYTF.